The 28 T cell receptor beta chains presented below share a single source sample, sequenced in a study of post-analysis software for immune sequencing data. Whole-study results and caveats: Patients showed TRBV5-6, TRBV5-1 and TRBV20-1 among about five TRBV segments more frequent than in controls.

No antigen has been identified for these receptors. Built from TCR beta cDNA, the libraries had unique molecular identifiers in them. TCRdb called the PCR reads again in MiXCR, with one record for every CDR3 protein. Among approximately 440,000 distinct CDR3 sequences listed, over 35% were seen once. Input material: blood. The receptor set was obtained from a girl between 10 and 17 years old with multiple sclerosis.

This chain links TRBV2 with TRBJ2-3; the D is unclear. Germline values: CDR1 SNHLY, CDR2 FYNNEI. The CDR3 spans 16 residues. Trimming pared 3 bases from V and 0 bases from J, leaving 13 bases between. The CDR3 region is CASSESGGASTDTQYF. The CDR3 region has the DNA TGTGCCAGCAGTGAGTCGGGCGGAGCTAGCACAGATACGCAGTATTTT.

Only a few counts were recorded for this clonotype. The chain carries TRBV9 and TRBJ2-1; D gene unclear. V dropped 4 bases and J dropped 7 bases, with 12 bases sitting between them. CDR3 size: 13 residues. Per the germline V gene, CDR1 is SGDLS and CDR2 is YYNGEE. This CDR3 reads CASSPGYRNEQFF. Here the CDR3 DNA reads TGTGCCAGCAGCCCCGGCTACCGGAATGAGCAGTTCTTC.

J is TRBJ2-1 and V is TRBV9; no reliable D call. Trimming pared 3 bases from V and 8 bases from J, leaving 6 bases between. Germline assignment: CDR1 SGDLS and CDR2 YYNGEE. CDR3 length: 11 residues. The CDR3 here is CASSGDHEQFF. CDR3 sequence (DNA): TGTGCCAGCAGCGGTGATCATGAGCAGTTCTTC.

The J gene is TRBJ2-7, the V gene TRBV6-5; D is uncertain. Germline V gene sequence: CDR1 MNHEY, CDR2 SVGAGI. Trimming removed 6 bases at V and 4 bases at J, with 7 bases between. This CDR3 comprises 11 residues. The DNA of the CDR3 is TGTGCCAGCAGACCCAAATACGAGCAGTACTTC. Its translation: CASRPKYEQYF.

The chain has TRBV27 and TRBJ2-3, with TRBD2 identical over 12 bases. The CDR3 is made up of 18 amino acids. The germline V gene has CDR1 MNHEY and CDR2 SMNVEV (reference sequence). The V and J ends lost 6 bases and 0 bases, in that order; junction bases with no gene match: 10. CDR3 nucleotides: TGTGCCAGCAGACGGCGACTAGCGGGAGAGAGGAGCACAGATACGCAGTATTTT. Its protein product is CASRRRLAGERSTDTQYF.

This rearrangement joins TRBV2 to TRBJ1-2; 7 positions match TRBD1. The germline gives CDR1 SNHLY, CDR2 FYNNEI. V lost 3 bases, J lost 2 bases, and 3 bases stayed unmatched. The CDR3 consists of 14 residues. This CDR3 reads CASSDTGANYGYTF. In nucleotides, the CDR3 is TGTGCCAGCAGTGATACAGGGGCGAACTATGGCTACACCTTC.

This clonotype appeared a few times. The J gene is TRBJ2-7, the V gene TRBV11-2; either TRBD1 or TRBD2 may supply D (5 bases each). The tail of the sequence fits TRBJ2-5 better, so the J call may be wrong. The CDR3 has 15 residues. The germline gives CDR1 SGHAT, CDR2 FQNNGV. The CDR3 protein is CASSPSGALQETQYF. CDR3 bases: TGTGCCAGCAGCCCCTCCGGGGCTCTCCAAGAGACCCAGTACTTC.

V and J are TRBV14 and TRBJ2-7, with D perhaps given as TRBD1 or TRBD2 (6 bases each). The V and J ends lost 3 bases and 0 bases respectively, with 12 bases between them. Germline-derived CDR1 and CDR2 are SGHDN and FVKESK. The CDR3 runs 15 residues. The CDR3 coding sequence is TGTGCCAGCAGCCAGGTAGGGGGAGGCTCCTACGAGCAGTACTTC. Translating it yields CASSQVGGGSYEQYF. Using reference TRBV14 and TRBJ2-7 for the parts outside the CDR3, the full variable domain is EAGVTQFPSHSVIEKGQTVTLRCDPISGHDNLYWYRRVMGKEIKFLLHFVKESKQDESGMPNNRFLAERTGGTYSTLKVQPAELEDSGVYFCASSQVGGGSYEQYFGPGTRLTVT.

Comment on this clonotype: A single base separates this from a much larger clone, so it may be a read error. V and J are TRBV2 and TRBJ2-1, with D possibly called TRBD1 or TRBD2 (5 bases each). Germline V lookup: CDR1 SNHLY, CDR2 FYNNEI. V dropped 6 bases and J dropped 9 bases, with 12 bases sitting between them. This CDR3 comprises 12 residues. CDR3 nucleotide sequence: TGTGCCAGCAGGGGGGACCACGGTGAGCAGTTCTTC. Translating it yields CASRGDHGEQFF.

This clonotype appeared a few times. The rearrangement links TRBV6-6 to TRBJ1-5; 8 bases line up with TRBD1. Germline CDR1 reads MNHNY; CDR2 reads SVGAGI (reference sequence). The CDR3 is 15 amino acids. After removal of 4 bases from V and 7 bases from J, the junction contained 9 bases not matched to a gene. The CDR3 here is CASSFGQGSWQPQHF. CDR3 nucleotides: TGTGCCAGCAGTTTCGGACAGGGTAGTTGGCAGCCCCAGCATTTT.

V gene TRBV7-2 combines with J gene TRBJ2-3, with 9 bases lining up with TRBD2. The CDR3 consists of 15 residues. Germline lookup yields CDR1 SGHTA and CDR2 FQGNSA. J lost 5 bases, V lost 4 bases, and 7 bases had no gene match. The CDR3 sequence: CASSSLAGWGDTQYF. Written as DNA, the CDR3 is TGTGCCAGCAGCTCTCTAGCGGGATGGGGAGATACGCAGTATTTT.

The V gene is TRBV7-9, the J gene TRBJ2-5; D is perhaps TRBD2 (5 bases). The CDR3 totals 14 residues. V shed 4 bases and J shed 5 bases, with 14 bases lying between them. Germline V gene lookup returns CDR1 SEHNR and CDR2 FQNEAQ (reference sequence). The CDR3 region has the DNA TGTGCCAGCAGCTCTCTAGGAGGTGGGGAGACCCAGTACTTC. It is translated as CASSSLGGGETQYF.

The chain links TRBV20-1 to TRBJ2-1; TRBD2 matches at 11 bases. This CDR3 comprises 17 residues. Germline CDR1 and CDR2: DFQATT and SNEGSKA (reference sequence). Losses at the gene ends were 1 base for V and 4 bases for J; bases not matched to a gene: 9. CDR3 amino acids: CSARVAGGLVGYNEQFF. In DNA, the CDR3 is TGCAGTGCTAGAGTAGCGGGAGGGCTGGTTGGGTACAATGAGCAGTTCTTC.

This chain uses TRBV12-3 or TRBV12-4 with TRBJ1-5; D possibly corresponds to TRBD1 (6 bases). V was trimmed by 6 bases and J by 6 bases, leaving 12 bases between them. The CDR3 sequence is 13 residues long. CDR3 loop: CASRNTGFQPQHF. The CDR3 DNA follows: TGTGCCAGCAGGAACACAGGGTTTCAGCCCCAGCATTTT.

J is TRBJ2-5 and V is TRBV5-1; 7 bases match TRBD1. Per germline, CDR1 SGHRS and CDR2 YFSETQ. The J segment lost 3 bases and the V segment lost 2 bases, leaving 7 bases of the junction unmatched. The CDR3 runs to 15 residues. The CDR3 bases are TGCGCCAGCAGCTTCAGACAGGGAACCAAAGAGACCCAGTACTTC. Translated: CASSFRQGTKETQYF.

This chain connects TRBV7-9 to TRBJ2-3, with D tentatively TRBD1 (5 bases). Trimming removed 3 bases at V and 4 bases at J, with 17 bases between. The germline CDR1 and CDR2 sequences are SEHNR and FQNEAQ (reference sequence). The CDR3 runs 16 residues. CDR3 sequence reads: CASSFGAAQYADTQYF. CDR3 nucleotide sequence: TGTGCCAGCAGCTTTGGGGCAGCCCAGTACGCAGATACGCAGTATTTT.

This sequence joins TRBV7-9 and TRBJ2-7; D ambiguous. The V gene's germline CDR1 is SEHNR and CDR2 FQNEAQ (reference sequence). The V end was cut by 5 bases, the J end by 3 bases, with 8 bases between. The CDR3 covers 12 residues. This chain's CDR3 is CASSNNLYEQYF. The CDR3 region has the DNA TGTGCCAGCAGCAATAACCTCTACGAGCAGTACTTC.

In this sample, this clonotype turned up a few times. This chain's CDR3 is CASSLLPWGTKETQYF. The CDR3 region has the DNA TGCGCCAGCAGCTTGTTGCCGTGGGGTACGAAAGAGACCCAGTACTTC. The chain has TRBV5-1 and TRBJ2-5, with D unclear. CDR1 and CDR2 from the germline V gene are SGHRS and YFSETQ. The CDR3 runs 16 residues. V was trimmed by 1 base and J by 3 bases, leaving 16 bases between them.

The chain combines TRBV18 with TRBJ2-1, with 8 bases fitting TRBD2. This CDR3 has 17 residues. Unmatched junction bases numbered 10, after V lost 4 bases and J lost 2 bases. Germline CDR1 and CDR2: KGHSH and LQKENI. The CDR3 sequence: CASSLQTRTSPYNEQFF. CDR3 coding DNA: TGTGCCAGCTCACTACAGACACGGACTAGCCCCTACAATGAGCAGTTCTTC.

In this sample, this clonotype turned up once. The chain uses TRBV4-2 and TRBJ2-3; D call uncertain. This CDR3 is built from 14 residues. Germline V gene data show CDR1 as LGHNA and CDR2 as YNFKEQ. V lost 1 base and J 7 bases, leaving 12 bases between the germline ends. CDR3 sequence: CASSQALSPNTQYF. The CDR3 nucleotides are TGTGCCAGCAGCCAAGCTCTCTCCCCAAATACGCAGTATTTT.

This clonotype was counted only a few times. The chain combines TRBV12-3 or TRBV12-4 with TRBJ2-1; 10 positions agree with TRBD1. Trimming at V came to 5 bases and at J to 3 bases, leaving 4 bases not matched to a gene. This CDR3 comprises 15 residues. Here the CDR3 DNA reads TGTGCCAGCAGTAAAGACAGGGGGCTCTACAATGAGCAGTTCTTC. This sequence encodes CASSKDRGLYNEQFF.

V is TRBV29-1 and J is TRBJ2-1; 11 bases match TRBD1. Judging by the DNA end, TRBJ2-7 fits better; the J call may be wrong. CDR1 SQVTM and CDR2 ANQGSEA come from the germline V gene. CDR3 length equals 16 residues. The CDR3 spells CSVVSARDRGFDEQYF. The DNA for the CDR3 is TGCAGCGTTGTTTCGGCGCGGGACAGGGGGTTCGACGAGCAGTACTTC.

V usage is TRBV5-6 and J usage is TRBJ1-4; no clear D. Germline V lookup: CDR1 SGHDT, CDR2 YYEEEE. The CDR3 contains 14 residues. Trimming took off 2 bases at V and 6 bases at J, with 11 bases between the two ends. The CDR3 is CASSLNSRYEKLFF. Here the CDR3 DNA reads TGTGCCAGCAGCTTAAACAGCCGTTATGAAAAACTGTTTTTT.

This rearrangement joins TRBV29-1 to TRBJ1-2; the D gene is possibly TRBD1 (5 bases). The CDR3 consists of 12 residues. Germline V gene data show CDR1 as SQVTM and CDR2 as ANQGSEA. The V and J ends lost 5 bases and 8 bases respectively, with 15 bases between them. The CDR3 region is CSVLSPGDGYTF. As DNA, the CDR3 is TGCAGCGTTCTCTCACCCGGGGACGGCTACACCTTC.

V and J are TRBV4-3 and TRBJ1-1; D is unresolved. Trimming cost V 1 base and J 4 bases, with 19 bases left between them. The CDR3 totals 17 residues. Germline CDR1 LGHNA, CDR2 YSLEER. The CDR3 DNA reads TGCGCCAGCAGCCAAGGTCACGGGGTGGGCGTGAGCACTGAAGCTTTCTTT. Its protein is CASSQGHGVGVSTEAFF.

This clonotype was seen once. This chain joins TRBV6-6 and TRBJ1-1, with 7 bases fitting TRBD1. The germline V gene encodes CDR1 MNHNY and CDR2 SVGAGI (reference sequence). This CDR3 spans 14 amino acids. V was clipped by 6 bases and J by 4 bases; unmatched bases: 8. The CDR3 reads CASRPRGLGTEAFF. The CDR3 DNA is TGTGCCAGCAGACCAAGGGGGCTAGGCACTGAAGCTTTCTTT.

This clonotype was observed a handful of times. The chain recombines TRBV7-9 with TRBJ2-7; 12 bases align to TRBD1. The CDR3 has 19 residues. The trim removed 4 bases at V and 2 bases at J, leaving 15 bases unmatched. Germline-derived CDR1 and CDR2 are SEHNR and FQNEAQ (reference sequence). The chain's CDR3 is CASSSFRDRGRDPPYEQYF. The CDR3 coding sequence is TGTGCCAGCAGCTCCTTCCGGGACAGGGGGCGCGACCCTCCCTACGAGCAGTACTTC.

This chain uses TRBV5-1 with TRBJ2-4; the D is unclear. The CDR3 has 12 residues. The V end lost 5 bases, the J end lost 9 bases, and 12 bases lay between the germline ends. The germline gives CDR1 SGHRS, CDR2 YFSETQ. CDR3 DNA: TGCGCCAGCAGTTTAGAGGTTGGCATTCAGTACTTC. It encodes CASSLEVGIQYF. Complete variable domain (other parts from reference TRBV5-1 and TRBJ2-4): KAGVTQTPRYLIKTRGQQVTLSCSPISGHRSVSWYQQTPGQGLQFLFEYFSETQRNKGNFPGRFSGRQFSNSRSEMNVSTLELGDSALYLCASSLEVGIQYFGAGTRLSVL.